A selection of T cell receptor beta chains follows, all from one sample in a study of blood T cells in healthy people across ages. TCRdb reprocessed the 5' RACE reads with MiXCR, giving one entry per CDR3 protein. This table has over 1,200,000 distinct CDR3 sequences, around 59% appearing once. Material for sequencing was blood. These receptors were obtained from a man aged 18 to 30 in good health. CDR3s include the opening cysteine and the closing phenylalanine or tryptophan. The D gene is left open where the match is weak. Some rows have no size entry. The others give once, few or many, or a class for an expanded clone.

>TRBV5-1|-|TRBJ2-1|-
TGCGCCAGCAGCTTATTCCTAAGGGCTTCGGGGGAGCAGTTCTTC
CASSLFLRASGEQFF
>TRBV5-1|-|TRBJ1-4|-
TGCGCCAGCAGCGGGGACCTTGGTGAAAAACTGTTTTTT
CASSGDLGEKLFF
>TRBV29-1|few|TRBJ1-4|TRBD1
TGCAGCGTTGGGGGACAGGTGAATGAAAAACTGTTTTTT
CSVGGQVNEKLFF
>TRBV27|-|TRBJ2-7|-
TGTGCCAGCACCTACTTGGGGGAGCAGTACTTC
CASTYLGEQYF
>TRBV5-6|-|TRBJ1-1|-
TGTGCCAGCAGCGTGGGTGCTGGGGAGGTAGCTTTCTTT
CASSVGAGEVAFF
>TRBV29-1|-|TRBJ2-3|TRBD1
TGCAGCGTTGGAAGGACAGGGGGCTACACAGATACGCAGTATTTT
CSVGRTGGYTDTQYF
>TRBV7-2|-|TRBJ2-1|TRBD2
TGTGCCAGCAGCTTAGTCGAGACTAGCGTGTGGAATGAGCAGTTCTTC
CASSLVETSVWNEQFF
>TRBV2|few|TRBJ1-2|-
TGTGCCAGTAGGAAAGGGGCGACAGATGGCTACACCTTC
CASRKGATDGYTF
>TRBV11-3|-|TRBJ1-1|-
TGTGCCAGCAGCCCCCGGGACGGACTTGAAGCTTTCTTT
CASSPRDGLEAFF
>TRBV4-1|-|TRBJ2-7|-
TGCGCCAGCAGCCAAGCGAGACTAACCAGACGCTACGAGCAGTACTTC
CASSQARLTRRYEQYF
>TRBV4-1|-|TRBJ2-2|TRBD1
TGCGCCAGCAGCCAGAGATCGGGACAGCGGCACGGGGAGCTGTTTTTT
CASSQRSGQRHGELFF
>TRBV7-2|few|TRBJ1-4|-
TGTGCCAGCAGGCGGGCCGTTAATGAAAAACTGTTTTTT
CASRRAVNEKLFF
>TRBV5-4|-|TRBJ2-1|-
TGTGCCAGCAGCTTGGCACCGGGAGAAGGCTACAATGAGCAGTTCTTC
CASSLAPGEGYNEQFF
>TRBV27|-|TRBJ1-1|-
TGTGCCAGCAGTTTGGATAACTTCAGGGACCCGAGCACTGAAGCTTTCTTT
CASSLDNFRDPSTEAFF
>TRBV6-2/TRBV6-3|-|TRBJ2-7|-
TGTGCCAGCAGTTACTTGGGACAATCCCACGAGCAGTACTTC
CASSYLGQSHEQYF
>TRBV3-1|-|TRBJ1-2|-
TGTGCCAGCAGCCAAGATGGAGTGGGGGCCTATCACTATGGCTACACCTTC
CASSQDGVGAYHYGYTF
>TRBV6-6|-|TRBJ2-5|-
TGTGCCAGCAGGCAGGGGTGGAATACGCAGTACTTC
CASRQGWNTQYF
>TRBV4-1|-|TRBJ2-7|-
TGCGCCAGCAGCTCAACAGGGGAGGACGAGCAGTACTTC
CASSSTGEDEQYF
>TRBV7-2|-|TRBJ2-1|-
TGTGCCAGCAATTGGGACTTCTCCTACAATGAGCAGTTCTTC
CASNWDFSYNEQFF
>TRBV27|-|TRBJ2-7|TRBD2
TGTGCCAGCAGTTTACCTCCCTTTAACCTAGCGGGAGCCACGTACGAGCAGTACTTC
CASSLPPFNLAGATYEQYF
>TRBV29-1|few|TRBJ1-1|-
TGCAGCGTGGGTTACAGCCCCAGGGGTACTGAAGCTTTCTTT
CSVGYSPRGTEAFF
>TRBV20-1|once|TRBJ2-1|-
TGCAGTGCTACACCAACAGGGTACGGTGAGCAGTTCTTC
CSATPTGYGEQFF
>TRBV30|-|TRBJ1-2|-
TGTGCCTGGTCTTTAGGCCGCCACTGTGGCTACACCTTC
CAWSLGRHCGYTF
>TRBV20-1|-|TRBJ2-7|-
TGCAGTGCTAGACTACAAGGGGTACCCTCCTACGAGCAGTACTTC
CSARLQGVPSYEQYF
>TRBV6-5|-|TRBJ2-1|-
TGTGCCAGCAGTTATAAGGGTGAGGATACCTCCTACAATGAGCAGTTCTTC
CASSYKGEDTSYNEQFF
>TRBV15|-|TRBJ2-5|-
TGTGCCACCAGCGGCCCCACGGGGACATTACAAGAGACCCAGTACTTC
CATSGPTGTLQETQYF
>TRBV6-2/TRBV6-3|-|TRBJ1-1|-
TGTGCCAGCAGTACTAGCATGAACACTGAAGCTTTCTTT
CASSTSMNTEAFF
>TRBV12-3/TRBV12-4|few|TRBJ2-1|-
TGTGCCAGCAGTGCCCTGGACAGCGGAGAGCAGTTCTTC
CASSALDSGEQFF
>TRBV12-5|-|TRBJ1-1|-
TGTGCTAGTGGTCCCCAAACAGCACCGAACACTGAAGCTTTCTTT
CASGPQTAPNTEAFF
>TRBV14|-|TRBJ2-7|-
TGTGCCAGCAGCCGGTTGTCCCCGGGTCCCGTGGTAGCGGCCTTCAATGAGCAGTACTTC
CASSRLSPGPVVAAFNEQYF
>TRBV27|few|TRBJ1-5|-
TGTGCCAGCAGTTTAAGTGCAGGGATCAATCAGCCCCAGCATTTT
CASSLSAGINQPQHF
>TRBV6-5|once|TRBJ2-7|-
TGTGCCAGCAGTAACCACGGTTACGAGCAGTACTTC
CASSNHGYEQYF
>TRBV6-5|-|TRBJ2-7|-
TGTGCCAGCAGTTACGAAGGCGGGATCGAGCAGTACTTC
CASSYEGGIEQYF
>TRBV12-5|-|TRBJ2-7|-
TGTGCTAGTGGTTTGGGGAGCGTCCCCTACGAGCAGTACTTC
CASGLGSVPYEQYF
>TRBV10-3|few|TRBJ2-5|-
TGTGCCATCAGTGCTATGGTAGACGATGAGACCCAGTACTTC
CAISAMVDDETQYF
>TRBV6-2/TRBV6-3|-|TRBJ2-5|-
TGTGCCAGCACTGGACTGGGTAGACAAGAGACCCAGTACTTC
CASTGLGRQETQYF
>TRBV29-1|few|TRBJ2-3|-
TGCAGCGTTGGAGGGGTCCTCGGGGATACGCAGTATTTT
CSVGGVLGDTQYF
>TRBV14|-|TRBJ2-2|TRBD1
TGTGCCAGCAGCCAAGACTCGCTCCTACCCGGGACAGGGGAATCCCGGGAGCTGTTTTTT
CASSQDSLLPGTGESRELFF
>TRBV29-1|few|TRBJ2-3|-
TGCAGCGTTGAAACCAGCATCACAGATACGCAGTATTTT
CSVETSITDTQYF
>TRBV2|few|TRBJ2-7|-
TGTGCCAGCAGTGAAGTTTTAAGTGACGAGCAGTACTTC
CASSEVLSDEQYF
>TRBV15|-|TRBJ2-5|-
TGTGCCACCAGCCCGGGGCCAAGCCAGACCCAGTACTTC
CATSPGPSQTQYF
>TRBV3-1|-|TRBJ2-3|TRBD2
TGTGCCAGCAGCCAATCGGCAGCGGGGGCCACCAGCACAGATACGCAGTATTTT
CASSQSAAGATSTDTQYF
>TRBV27|-|TRBJ2-1|TRBD1
TGTGCCAGCAGTTTATTACCGTGGGCAGGGGGTCCCCTATACAATGAGCAGTTCTTC
CASSLLPWAGGPLYNEQFF
>TRBV7-9|-|TRBJ2-4|-
TGTGCCAGCCAATGGGACATAGGGACGGAGGGTTTACGACGGGTGCAGTACTTC
CASQWDIGTEGLRRVQYF
>TRBV12-3/TRBV12-4|-|TRBJ2-7|-
TGTGCCAGCAGTTGGGGACACCTCTACGAGCAGTACTTC
CASSWGHLYEQYF
>TRBV6-5|-|TRBJ2-1|-
TGTGCCAGCAGTTACGGGGGGGCCGATGAGCAGTTCTTC
CASSYGGADEQFF
>TRBV20-1|-|TRBJ2-1|-
TGCAGTGCTACCCCAAGTTGGATAAATGAGCAGTTCTTC
CSATPSWINEQFF
>TRBV29-1|-|TRBJ1-4|-
TGCAGCGCCGGAGAAGCAACTAATGAAAAACTGTTTTTT
CSAGEATNEKLFF
>TRBV20-1|-|TRBJ2-3|-
TGCAGTGCTAAGGGCAGACTGAAAAATTCTAGCACAGATACGCAGTATTTT
CSAKGRLKNSSTDTQYF
>TRBV30|-|TRBJ1-6|-
TGTGCCTGGAGTGGAACCCAGCTTTATAATTCACCCCTCCACTTT
CAWSGTQLYNSPLHF
>TRBV6-6|-|TRBJ2-7|-
TGTGCCAGCAGTGAGGATGTGGGTAACGAGCAGTACTTC
CASSEDVGNEQYF
>TRBV4-1|-|TRBJ1-6|TRBD1
TGCGCCAGCAGCCAAAAGGGAACAGGGGGCGATTATTCACCCCTCCACTTT
CASSQKGTGGDYSPLHF
>TRBV28|-|TRBJ2-3|TRBD1
TGTGCCAGCACCTACGACAGGGGATACACAGATACGCAGTATTTT
CASTYDRGYTDTQYF
>TRBV2|-|TRBJ2-1|TRBD2
TGTGCCAGCAGTGAACTAGCGGGACAAACCTACAATGAGCAGTTCTTC
CASSELAGQTYNEQFF
>TRBV4-1|-|TRBJ2-1|TRBD2
TGCGCCAGCAGCCAATACCCCTTTTGGACTAGCGGGAATGCCACAAATGAGCAGTTTTTC
CASSQYPFWTSGNATNEQFF
>TRBV27|-|TRBJ2-1|TRBD2
TGTGCCAGCAGTTTAATTAGTTTGCGGGGGGACTCCTACAATGAGCAGTTCTTC
CASSLISLRGDSYNEQFF
>TRBV9|few|TRBJ2-2|-
TGTGCCAGCAGCCTCATCACTGGACTGAACACCGGGGAGCTGTTTTTT
CASSLITGLNTGELFF
>TRBV24-1|-|TRBJ2-7|-
TGTGCCACCAGTGATTTGCAAAGCGAGCAGTACTTC
CATSDLQSEQYF
>TRBV18|few|TRBJ2-1|-
TGTGCCAGCTCACCACGGTGGGAATCCTACAATGAGCAGTTCTTC
CASSPRWESYNEQFF